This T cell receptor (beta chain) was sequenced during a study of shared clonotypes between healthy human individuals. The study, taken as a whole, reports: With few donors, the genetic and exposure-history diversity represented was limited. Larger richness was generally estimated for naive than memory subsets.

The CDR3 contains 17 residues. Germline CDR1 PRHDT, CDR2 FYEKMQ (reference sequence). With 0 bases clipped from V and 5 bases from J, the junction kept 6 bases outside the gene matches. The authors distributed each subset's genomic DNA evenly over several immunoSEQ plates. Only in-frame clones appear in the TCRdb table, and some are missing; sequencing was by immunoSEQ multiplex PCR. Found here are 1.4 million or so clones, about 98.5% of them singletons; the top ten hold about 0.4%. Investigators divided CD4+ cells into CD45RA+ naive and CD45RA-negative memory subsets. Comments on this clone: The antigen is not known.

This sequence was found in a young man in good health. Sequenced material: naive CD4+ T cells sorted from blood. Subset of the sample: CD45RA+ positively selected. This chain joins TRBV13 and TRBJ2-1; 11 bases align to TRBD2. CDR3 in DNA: TGTGCCAGCAGCTTAGGCTGGGGGGGACTAGCGGACAATGAGCAGTTCTTC. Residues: CASSLGWGGLADNEQFF.